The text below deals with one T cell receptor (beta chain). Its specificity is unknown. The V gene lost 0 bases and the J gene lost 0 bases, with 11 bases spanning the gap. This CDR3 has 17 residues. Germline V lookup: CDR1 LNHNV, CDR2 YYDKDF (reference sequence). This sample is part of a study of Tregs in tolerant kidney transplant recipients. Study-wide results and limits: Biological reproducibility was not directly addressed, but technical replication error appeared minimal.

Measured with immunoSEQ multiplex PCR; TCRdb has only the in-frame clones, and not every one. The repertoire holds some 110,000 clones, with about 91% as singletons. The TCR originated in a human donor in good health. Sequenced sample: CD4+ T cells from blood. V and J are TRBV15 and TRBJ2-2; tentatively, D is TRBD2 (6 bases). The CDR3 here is CATSREAGPANTGELFF. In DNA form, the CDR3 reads TGTGCCACCAGCAGAGAGGCGGGGCCGGCGAACACCGGGGAGCTGTTTTTT.